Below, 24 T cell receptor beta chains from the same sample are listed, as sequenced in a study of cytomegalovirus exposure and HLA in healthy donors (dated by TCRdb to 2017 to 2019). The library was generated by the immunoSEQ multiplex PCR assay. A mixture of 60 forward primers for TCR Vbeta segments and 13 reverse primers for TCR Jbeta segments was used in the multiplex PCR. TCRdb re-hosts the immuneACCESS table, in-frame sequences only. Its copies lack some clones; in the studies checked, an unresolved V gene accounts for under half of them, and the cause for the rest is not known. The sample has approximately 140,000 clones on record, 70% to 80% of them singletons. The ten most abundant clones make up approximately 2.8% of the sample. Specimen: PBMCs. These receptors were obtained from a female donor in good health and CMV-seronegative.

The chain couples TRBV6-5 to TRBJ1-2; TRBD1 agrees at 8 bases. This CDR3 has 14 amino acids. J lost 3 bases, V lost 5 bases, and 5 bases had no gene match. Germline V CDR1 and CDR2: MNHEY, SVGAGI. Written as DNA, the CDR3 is TGTGCCAGCAGTCGGACAGGGAAGGACTATGGCTACACCTTC. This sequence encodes CASSRTGKDYGYTF.

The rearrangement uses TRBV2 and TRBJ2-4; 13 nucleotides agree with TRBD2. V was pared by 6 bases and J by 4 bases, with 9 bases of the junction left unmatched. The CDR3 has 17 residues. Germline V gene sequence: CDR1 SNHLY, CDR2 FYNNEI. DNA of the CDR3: TGTGCCAGCAGACGTCGACTAGCGGGGGGTTCTAAAAACATTCAGTACTTC. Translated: CASRRRLAGGSKNIQYF. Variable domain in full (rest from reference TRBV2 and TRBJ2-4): EPEVTQTPSHQVTQMGQEVILRCVPISNHLYFYWYRQILGQKVEFLVSFYNNEISEKSEIFDDQFSVERPDGSNFTLKIRSTKLEDSAMYFCASRRRLAGGSKNIQYFGAGTRLSVL.

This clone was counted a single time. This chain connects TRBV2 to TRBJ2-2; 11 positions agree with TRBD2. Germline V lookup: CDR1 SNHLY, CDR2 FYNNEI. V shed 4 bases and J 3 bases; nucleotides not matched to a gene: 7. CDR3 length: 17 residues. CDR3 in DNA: TGTGCCAGCAGTGCACCCCTACTAGCGGGAGACACCGGGGAGCTGTTTTTT. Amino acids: CASSAPLLAGDTGELFF.

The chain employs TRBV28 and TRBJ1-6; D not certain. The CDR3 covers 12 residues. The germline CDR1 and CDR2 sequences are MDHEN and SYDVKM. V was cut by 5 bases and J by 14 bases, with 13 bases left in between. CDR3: CASSDHYRTLHF. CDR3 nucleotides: TGTGCCAGCAGTGACCACTACCGAACCCTCCACTTT.

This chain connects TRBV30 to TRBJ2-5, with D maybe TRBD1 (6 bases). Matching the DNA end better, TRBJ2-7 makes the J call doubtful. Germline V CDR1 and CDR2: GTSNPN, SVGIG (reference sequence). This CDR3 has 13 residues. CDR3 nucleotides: TGTGCCTCATCAAAGGGGGTAGCCACCGAGCAGTACTTC. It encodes CASSKGVATEQYF.

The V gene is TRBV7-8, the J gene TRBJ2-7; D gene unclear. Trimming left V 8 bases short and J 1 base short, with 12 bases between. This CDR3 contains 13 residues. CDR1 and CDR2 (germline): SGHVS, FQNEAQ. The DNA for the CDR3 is TGTGCCAGCTCCGTGGGCAGGTCCTACGAGCAGTACTTC. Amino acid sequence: CASSVGRSYEQYF.

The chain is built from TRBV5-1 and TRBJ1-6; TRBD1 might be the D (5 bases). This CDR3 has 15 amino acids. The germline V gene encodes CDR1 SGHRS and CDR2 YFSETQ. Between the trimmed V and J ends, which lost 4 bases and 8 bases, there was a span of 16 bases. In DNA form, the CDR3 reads TGCGCCAGCAGCCCCCGGGGCGGAGGGGATTCACCCCTCCACTTT. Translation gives CASSPRGGGDSPLHF.

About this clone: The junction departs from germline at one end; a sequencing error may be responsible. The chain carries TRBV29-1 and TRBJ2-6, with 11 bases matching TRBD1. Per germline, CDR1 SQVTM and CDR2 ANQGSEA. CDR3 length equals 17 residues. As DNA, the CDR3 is TGCAGCATTGATGAACGGACAGGGGGCGCTGGGGCCAACGTCCTGACTTTC. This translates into CSIDERTGGAGANVLTF.

In nucleotides, the CDR3 is TGTGCCAGCAGGACAGGACAGTGGAAACTGTTTTTT. Its translation is CASRTGQWKLFF. J is TRBJ1-4 and V is TRBV6-1; D perhaps matches TRBD1 (6 bases). V was pared by 6 bases and J by 11 bases, with 13 bases between. Germline lookup yields CDR1 MNHNS and CDR2 SASEGT. The CDR3 is made up of 12 amino acids.

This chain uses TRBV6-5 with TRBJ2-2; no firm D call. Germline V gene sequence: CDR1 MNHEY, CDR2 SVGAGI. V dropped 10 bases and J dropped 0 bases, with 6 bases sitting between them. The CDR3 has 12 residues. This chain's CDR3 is CAIRANTGELFF. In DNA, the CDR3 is TGTGCCATACGGGCGAACACCGGGGAGCTGTTTTTT.

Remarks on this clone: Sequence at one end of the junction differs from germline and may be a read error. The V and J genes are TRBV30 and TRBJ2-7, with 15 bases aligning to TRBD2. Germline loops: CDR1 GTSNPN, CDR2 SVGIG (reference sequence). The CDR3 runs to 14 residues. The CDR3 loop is CAWSDGGLAGGPGF. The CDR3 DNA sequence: TGTGCCTGGAGTGACGGGGGACTAGCGGGGGGCCCTGGCTTC.

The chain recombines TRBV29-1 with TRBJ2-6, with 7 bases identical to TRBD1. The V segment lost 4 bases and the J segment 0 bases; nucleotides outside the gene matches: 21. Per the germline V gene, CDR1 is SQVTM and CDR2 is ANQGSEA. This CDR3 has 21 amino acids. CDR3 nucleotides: TGCAGCGTTGGAAGGGGACAGCCTAAAGCTGACTCGGTCTCTGGGGCCAACGTCCTGACTTTC. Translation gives CSVGRGQPKADSVSGANVLTF.

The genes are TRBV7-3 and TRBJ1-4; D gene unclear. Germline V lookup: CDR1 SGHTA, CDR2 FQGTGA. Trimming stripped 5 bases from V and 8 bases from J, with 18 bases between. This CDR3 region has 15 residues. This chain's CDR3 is CASSPPGFVFEKLFF. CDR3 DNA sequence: TGTGCCAGCAGCCCACCGGGGTTTGTCTTCGAAAAACTGTTTTTT.

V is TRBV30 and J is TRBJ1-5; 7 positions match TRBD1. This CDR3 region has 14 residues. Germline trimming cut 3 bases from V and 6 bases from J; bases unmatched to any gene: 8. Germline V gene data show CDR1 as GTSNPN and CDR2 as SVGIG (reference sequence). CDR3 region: CAWSARGARQPQHF. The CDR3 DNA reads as TGTGCCTGGAGCGCCAGGGGGGCCCGTCAGCCCCAGCATTTT.

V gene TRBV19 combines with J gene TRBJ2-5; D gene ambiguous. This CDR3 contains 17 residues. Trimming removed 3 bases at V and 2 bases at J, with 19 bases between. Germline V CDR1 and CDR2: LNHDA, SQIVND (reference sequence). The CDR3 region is CASSIAGLRPRQETQYF. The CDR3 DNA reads TGTGCCAGTAGTATTGCCGGGTTAAGGCCTCGTCAAGAGACCCAGTACTTC.

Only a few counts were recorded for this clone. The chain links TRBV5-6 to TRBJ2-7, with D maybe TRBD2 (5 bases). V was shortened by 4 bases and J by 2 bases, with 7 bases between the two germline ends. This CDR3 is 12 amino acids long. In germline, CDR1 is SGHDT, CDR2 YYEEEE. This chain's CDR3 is CASSTGTYEQYF. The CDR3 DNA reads TGTGCCAGCAGCACGGGGACCTACGAGCAGTACTTC.

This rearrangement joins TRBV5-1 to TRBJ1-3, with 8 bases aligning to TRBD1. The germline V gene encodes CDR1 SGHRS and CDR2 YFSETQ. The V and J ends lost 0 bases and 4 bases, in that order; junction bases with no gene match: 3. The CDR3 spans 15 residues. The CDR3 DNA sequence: TGCGCCAGCAGCTTGGAGCAGGGGGCGGGAAACACCATATATTTT. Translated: CASSLEQGAGNTIYF.

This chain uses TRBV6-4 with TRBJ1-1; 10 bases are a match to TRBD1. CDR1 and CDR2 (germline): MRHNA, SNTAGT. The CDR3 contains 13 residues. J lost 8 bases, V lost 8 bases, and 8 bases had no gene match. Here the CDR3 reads CASAGQGKGEAFF. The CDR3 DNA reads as TGTGCCAGCGCGGGACAGGGGAAGGGAGAAGCTTTCTTT.

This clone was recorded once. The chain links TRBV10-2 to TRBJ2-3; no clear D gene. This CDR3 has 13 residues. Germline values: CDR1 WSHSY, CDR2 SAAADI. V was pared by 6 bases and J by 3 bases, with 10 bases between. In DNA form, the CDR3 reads TGCGCCAGCAGGGCGGAGAATACAGATACGCAGTATTTT. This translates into CASRAENTDTQYF.

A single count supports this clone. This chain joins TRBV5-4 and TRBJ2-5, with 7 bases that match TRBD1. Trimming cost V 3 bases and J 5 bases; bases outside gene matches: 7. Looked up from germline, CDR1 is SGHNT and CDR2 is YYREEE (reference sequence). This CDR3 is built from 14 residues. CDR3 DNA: TGTGCCAGCAGCTCTAGGGGGCCGGGGGAGACCCAGTACTTC. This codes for CASSSRGPGETQYF.

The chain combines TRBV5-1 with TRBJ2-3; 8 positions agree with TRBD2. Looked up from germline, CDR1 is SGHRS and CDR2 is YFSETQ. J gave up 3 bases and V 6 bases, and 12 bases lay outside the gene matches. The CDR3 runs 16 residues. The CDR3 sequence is CASIGPSGSGTDTQYF. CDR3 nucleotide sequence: TGCGCCAGCATTGGTCCCAGCGGGAGTGGGACAGATACGCAGTATTTT.

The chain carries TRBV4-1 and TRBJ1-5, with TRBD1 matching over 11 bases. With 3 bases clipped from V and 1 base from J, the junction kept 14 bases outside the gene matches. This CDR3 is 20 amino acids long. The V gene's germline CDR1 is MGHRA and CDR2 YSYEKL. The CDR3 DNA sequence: TGCGCCAGCAGCCAGAGACCCCCGGGACAGGGGGGCGGGAGCAATCAGCCCCAGCATTTT. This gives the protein CASSQRPPGQGGGSNQPQHF.

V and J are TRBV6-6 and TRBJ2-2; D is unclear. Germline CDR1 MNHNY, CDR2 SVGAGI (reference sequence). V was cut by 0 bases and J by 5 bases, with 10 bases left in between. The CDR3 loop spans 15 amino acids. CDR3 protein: CASSYSTTGTGELFF. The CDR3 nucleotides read TGTGCCAGCAGTTACTCGACGACCGGGACCGGGGAGCTGTTTTTT.

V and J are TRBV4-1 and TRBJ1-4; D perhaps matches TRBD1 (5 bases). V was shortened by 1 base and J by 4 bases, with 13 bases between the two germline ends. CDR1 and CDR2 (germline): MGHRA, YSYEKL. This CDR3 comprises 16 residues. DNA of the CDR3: TGCGCCAGCAGCCAAGGGATTCAGGGCCTTAATGAAAAACTGTTTTTT. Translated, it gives CASSQGIQGLNEKLFF.